The clone carrying this T cell receptor (beta chain) was observed a handful of times. Its antigen is as yet unknown. The sample comes from a study of beta chain features in type 1 diabetes. Points from the study as a whole: The cDNA sequencing approach could over-represent high-TCR-expressing cells.

The CDR3 covers 16 residues. Looked up from germline, CDR1 is SGHAT and CDR2 is FQNNGV. The V and J ends lost 1 base and 0 bases respectively, with 7 bases between them. Reverse transcription of all isolated RNA meant that expressed TCRB transcripts were sequenced. Roughly 3.57 million reads on average were seen across naive, central memory and regulatory T cell samples. Assay used: immunoSEQ multiplex PCR; TCRdb lists only in-frame clones, some missing. The sample has under 950,000 clones; about 17% are singletons. CD4+ naive, central memory, regulatory and stem cell-like memory subsets were isolated by sorting on CD45RO/CCR7/CD25/CD127/CD95/CD27. Sorted populations all exceeded 95% purity.

The V and J genes are TRBV11-2 and TRBJ2-6; D not resolved. Sample: naive CD4+ T cells from blood. The clonotype comes from a woman aged 18-30 years in good health. CDR3: CASSLGATSGANVLTF. The DNA of the CDR3 is TGTGCCAGCAGCTTAGGGGCCACCTCTGGGGCCAACGTCCTGACTTTC. Combining the CDR3 with reference TRBV11-2 and TRBJ2-6 gives the whole variable domain EAGVAQSPRYKIIEKRQSVAFWCNPISGHATLYWYQQILGQGPKLLIQFQNNGVVDDSQLPKDRFSAERLKGVDSTLKIQPAKLEDSAVYLCASSLGATSGANVLTFGAGSRLTVL.